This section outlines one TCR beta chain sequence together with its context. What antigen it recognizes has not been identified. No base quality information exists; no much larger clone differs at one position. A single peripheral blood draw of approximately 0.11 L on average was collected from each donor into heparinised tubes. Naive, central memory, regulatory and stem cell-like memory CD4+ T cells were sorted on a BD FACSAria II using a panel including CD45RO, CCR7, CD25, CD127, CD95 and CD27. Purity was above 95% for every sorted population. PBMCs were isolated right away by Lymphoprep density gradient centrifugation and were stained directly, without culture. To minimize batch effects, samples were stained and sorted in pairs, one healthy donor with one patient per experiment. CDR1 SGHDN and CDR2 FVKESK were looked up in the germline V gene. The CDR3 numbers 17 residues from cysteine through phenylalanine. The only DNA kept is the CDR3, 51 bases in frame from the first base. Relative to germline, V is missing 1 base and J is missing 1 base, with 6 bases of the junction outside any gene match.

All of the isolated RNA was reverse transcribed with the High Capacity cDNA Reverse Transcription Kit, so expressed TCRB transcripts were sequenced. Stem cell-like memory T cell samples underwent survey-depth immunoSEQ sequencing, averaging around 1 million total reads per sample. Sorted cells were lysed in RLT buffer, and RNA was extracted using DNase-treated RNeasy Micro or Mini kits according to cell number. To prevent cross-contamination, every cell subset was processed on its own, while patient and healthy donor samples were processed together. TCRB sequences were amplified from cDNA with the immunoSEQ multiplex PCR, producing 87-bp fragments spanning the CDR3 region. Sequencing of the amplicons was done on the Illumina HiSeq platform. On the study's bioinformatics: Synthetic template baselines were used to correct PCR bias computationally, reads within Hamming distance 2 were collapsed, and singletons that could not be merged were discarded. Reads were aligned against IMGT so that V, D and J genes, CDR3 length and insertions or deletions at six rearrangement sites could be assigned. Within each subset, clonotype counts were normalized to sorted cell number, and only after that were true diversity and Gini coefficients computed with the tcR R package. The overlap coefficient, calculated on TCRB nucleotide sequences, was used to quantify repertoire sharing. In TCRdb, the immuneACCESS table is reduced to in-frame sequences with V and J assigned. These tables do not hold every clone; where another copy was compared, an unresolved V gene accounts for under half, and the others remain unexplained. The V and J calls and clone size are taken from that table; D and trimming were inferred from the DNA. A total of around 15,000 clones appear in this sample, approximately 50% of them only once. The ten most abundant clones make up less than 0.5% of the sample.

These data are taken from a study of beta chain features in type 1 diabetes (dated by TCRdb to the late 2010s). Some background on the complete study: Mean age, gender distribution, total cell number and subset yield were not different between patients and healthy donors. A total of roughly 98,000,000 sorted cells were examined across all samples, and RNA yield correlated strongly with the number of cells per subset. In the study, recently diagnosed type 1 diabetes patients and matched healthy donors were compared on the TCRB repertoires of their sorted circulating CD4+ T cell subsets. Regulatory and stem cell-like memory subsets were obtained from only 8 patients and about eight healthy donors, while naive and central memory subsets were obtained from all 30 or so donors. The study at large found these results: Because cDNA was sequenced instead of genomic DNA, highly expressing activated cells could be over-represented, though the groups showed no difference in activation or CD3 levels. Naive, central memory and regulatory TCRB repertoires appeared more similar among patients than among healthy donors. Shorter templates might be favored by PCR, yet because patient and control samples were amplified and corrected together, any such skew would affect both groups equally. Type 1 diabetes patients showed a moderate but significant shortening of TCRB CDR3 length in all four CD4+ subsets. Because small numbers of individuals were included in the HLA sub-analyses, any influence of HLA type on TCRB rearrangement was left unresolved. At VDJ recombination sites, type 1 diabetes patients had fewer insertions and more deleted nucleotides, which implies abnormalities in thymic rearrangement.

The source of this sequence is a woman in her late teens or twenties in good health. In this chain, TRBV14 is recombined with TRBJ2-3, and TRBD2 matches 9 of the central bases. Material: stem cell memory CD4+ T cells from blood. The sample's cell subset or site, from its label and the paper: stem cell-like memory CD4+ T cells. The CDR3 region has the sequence CASSQALAGDRTDTQYF. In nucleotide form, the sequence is TGTGCCAGCAGCCAAGCATTAGCGGGAGATCGCACAGATACGCAGTATTTT.